The source of this T cell receptor beta chain is a study of identical twins. Study-wide results and limits: Shared out-of-frame alpha sequences (those common to twins) showed excess low generation probability.

This clonotype was picked up a small number of times. The antigen is undetermined. Germline CDR1 reads MNHEY; CDR2 reads SVGEGT. This CDR3 contains 12 residues. V lost 2 bases and J 8 bases, leaving 7 bases between the germline ends. One entry per CDR3 protein, called by TCRdb with MiXCR from the 5' RACE reads. Of 700,000 or so distinct CDR3 sequences listed, roughly 8% are singletons. These same data were also listed under a study on yellow fever vaccine responses in identical twins.

Input material: PBMCs. J is TRBJ2-4 and V is TRBV6-2 or TRBV6-3; D gene unclear. The TCR originated in a woman under 30 in good health. The CDR3 region has the DNA TGTGCCAGCAGTTACCCCCTTGACATTCAGTACTTC. It translates to CASSYPLDIQYF.